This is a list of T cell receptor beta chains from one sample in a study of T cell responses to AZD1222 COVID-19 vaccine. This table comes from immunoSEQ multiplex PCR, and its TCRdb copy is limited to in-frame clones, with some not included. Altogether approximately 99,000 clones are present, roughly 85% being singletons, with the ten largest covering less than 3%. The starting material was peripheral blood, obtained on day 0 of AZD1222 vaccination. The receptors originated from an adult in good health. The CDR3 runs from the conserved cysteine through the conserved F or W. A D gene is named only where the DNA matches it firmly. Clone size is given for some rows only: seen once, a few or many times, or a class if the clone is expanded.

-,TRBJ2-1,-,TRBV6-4,TGTGCCAGCAGTGACTCGATAGGGGGAGCACAGTTCTTC,CASSDSIGGAQFF
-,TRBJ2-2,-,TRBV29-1,TGCAGCGGTAGGGATGTCGGGGAGCTGTTTTTT,CSGRDVGELFF
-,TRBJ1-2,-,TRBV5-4,TGTGCCAGCAGGCAAAATGAGAGGTCGGAGCGCTACACCTTC,CASRQNERSERYTF
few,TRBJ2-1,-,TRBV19,TGTGCCAGTAGTATAGCATGGGCCCGGTATGAGCAGTTCTTC,CASSIAWARYEQFF
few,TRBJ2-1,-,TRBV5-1,TGTGCCAGCACCCCACAGGGTTTGTCCCACAATGAGCAGTTCTTC,CASTPQGLSHNEQFF
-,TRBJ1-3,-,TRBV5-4,TGTGCCAGCAGCCCCGTGGGGGGCTCTGGAAACACCATATATTTT,CASSPVGGSGNTIYF
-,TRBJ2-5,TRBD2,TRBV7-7,TGTGCTAGCAGCTTGGGGGGGAGGCAAGAGACCCAGTACTTC,CASSLGGRQETQYF
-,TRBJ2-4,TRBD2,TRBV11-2,TGTGCCAGCCCCTGGGGGGGAAAGAACATTCAGTACTTC,CASPWGGKNIQYF
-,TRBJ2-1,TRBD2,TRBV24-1,TGTGCCACCAGTGATAATCGTCGGGCTAGCGGGATTGGTGAGCAGTTCTTC,CATSDNRRASGIGEQFF
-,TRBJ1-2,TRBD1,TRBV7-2,TGTGCCAGCAGCTTCCGGACAGGGTCCTATGGCTACACCTTC,CASSFRTGSYGYTF
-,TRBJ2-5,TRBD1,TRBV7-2,TGTGCCAGCAGCAACAGGGGTCGTACCGAAGAGACCCAGTACTTC,CASSNRGRTEETQYF
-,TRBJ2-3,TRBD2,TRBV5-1,TGTGCCAGCAGCAGAAAAGGGACTAGCGGGATTACCACAGATACGCAGTATTTT,CASSRKGTSGITTDTQYF
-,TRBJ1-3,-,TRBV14,TGTGCCAGCAGCCAAGATATGGGATCGTTTCGAAACACCATATATTTT,CASSQDMGSFRNTIYF
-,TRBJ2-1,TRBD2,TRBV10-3,TGTGCCATCAGTGGCGGGAGCTCCTACAATGAGCAGTTCTTC,CAISGGSSYNEQFF
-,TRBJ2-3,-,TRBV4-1,TGCGCCAGCAGCCAAGTTGGGGGACCCACAGATACGCAGTATTTT,CASSQVGGPTDTQYF
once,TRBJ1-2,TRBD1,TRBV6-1,TGTGCCAGCAGCTCCGGGACAGCTAACTATGGCTACACCTTC,CASSSGTANYGYTF
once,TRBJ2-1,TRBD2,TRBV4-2,TGTGCCAGCAGCGCGACGGGGACTAGAAATTACAATGAGCAGTTCTTC,CASSATGTRNYNEQFF
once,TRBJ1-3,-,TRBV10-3,TGTGCCTCTCGAGGTGAAGTGGGAAACACCATATATTTT,CASRGEVGNTIYF
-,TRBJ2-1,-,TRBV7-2,TGTGCCAGCACCCCCGCGCGGGACAATGAGCAGTTCTTC,CASTPARDNEQFF
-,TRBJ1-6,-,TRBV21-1,TGTGCCAGCAGAATTTTTTTATGGGGAGACGATAATTCACCCCTCCACTTT,CASRIFLWGDDNSPLHF
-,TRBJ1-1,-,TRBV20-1,TGCAGTGCTAAACGAAACACTGAAGCTTTCTTT,CSAKRNTEAFF
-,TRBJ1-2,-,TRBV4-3,TGCGCCAGCAGCCAAGGGTCTATATCAGCGGACAGAGAATCCTACACCTTC,CASSQGSISADRESYTF
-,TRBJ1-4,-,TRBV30,TGTGCCTGGATAGAGCTGAGTAACGAAAAACTGTTTTTT,CAWIELSNEKLFF
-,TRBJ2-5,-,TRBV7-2,TGTGCCAGCAGCTCACTTCCCTTAGATCGTTGGGAGACCCAGTACTTC,CASSSLPLDRWETQYF
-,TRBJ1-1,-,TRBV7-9,TGTGCCAGCACCACCAGGGCCACTGAAGCTTTCTTT,CASTTRATEAFF
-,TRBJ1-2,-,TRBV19,TGTGCCAGTAGTATAGGGGAAGGTGGCTACACCTTC,CASSIGEGGYTF
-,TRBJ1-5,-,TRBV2,TGTGCCAGCAGCGACAATAGCAATCAGCCCCAGCATTTT,CASSDNSNQPQHF
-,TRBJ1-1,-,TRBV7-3,TGTGCCAGCAGCCCCAGACAGATTCCGAACACTGAAGCTTTCTTT,CASSPRQIPNTEAFF
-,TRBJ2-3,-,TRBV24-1,TGTGCCACCAGTGATCCGGGGGCCTCAGATACGCAGTATTTT,CATSDPGASDTQYF
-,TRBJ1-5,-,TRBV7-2,TGTGCCAGCAGCTTAGATGCCGGAACTCCCCAAAATCAGCCCCAGCATTTT,CASSLDAGTPQNQPQHF
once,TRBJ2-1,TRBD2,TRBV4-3,TGCGCCAGCAGCCAAGACTTTTCGGGAGGGGCGAATGAGCAGTTCTTC,CASSQDFSGGANEQFF
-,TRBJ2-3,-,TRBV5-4,TGTGCCAGCAGCTCCAGGGTAGGGACAGATACGCAGTATTTT,CASSSRVGTDTQYF
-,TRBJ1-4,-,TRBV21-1,TGTGCCAGCAGCAAAGGAACAGGGGCAACTAATGAAAAACTGTTTTTT,CASSKGTGATNEKLFF
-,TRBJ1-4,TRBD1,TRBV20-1,TGCAGTGCTAGTACTACAGGACAGGGAGCTGAAAAACTGTTTTTT,CSASTTGQGAEKLFF
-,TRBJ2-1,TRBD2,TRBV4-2,TGTGCCAGCAGCCAACCCAGCGGGGGTAACTACAATGAGCAGTTCTTC,CASSQPSGGNYNEQFF
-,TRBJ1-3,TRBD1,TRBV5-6,TGTGCCAGTAACGGACAGGCACTTGGCGGAAACACCATATATTTT,CASNGQALGGNTIYF